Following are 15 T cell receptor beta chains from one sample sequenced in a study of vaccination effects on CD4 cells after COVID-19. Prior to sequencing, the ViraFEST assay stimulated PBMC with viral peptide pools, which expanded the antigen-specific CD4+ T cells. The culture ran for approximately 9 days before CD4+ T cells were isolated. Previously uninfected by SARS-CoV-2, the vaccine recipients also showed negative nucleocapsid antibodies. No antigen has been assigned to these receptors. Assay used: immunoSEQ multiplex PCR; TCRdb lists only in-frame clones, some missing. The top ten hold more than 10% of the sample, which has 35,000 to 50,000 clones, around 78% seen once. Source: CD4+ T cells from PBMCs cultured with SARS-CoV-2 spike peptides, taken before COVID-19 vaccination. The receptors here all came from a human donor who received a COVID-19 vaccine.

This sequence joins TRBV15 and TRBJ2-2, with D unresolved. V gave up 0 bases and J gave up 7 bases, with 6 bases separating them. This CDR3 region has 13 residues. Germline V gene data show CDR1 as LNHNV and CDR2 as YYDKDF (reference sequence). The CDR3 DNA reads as TGTGCCACCAGCAGAGATTGGGGCGGGGAGCTGTTTTTT. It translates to CATSRDWGGELFF.

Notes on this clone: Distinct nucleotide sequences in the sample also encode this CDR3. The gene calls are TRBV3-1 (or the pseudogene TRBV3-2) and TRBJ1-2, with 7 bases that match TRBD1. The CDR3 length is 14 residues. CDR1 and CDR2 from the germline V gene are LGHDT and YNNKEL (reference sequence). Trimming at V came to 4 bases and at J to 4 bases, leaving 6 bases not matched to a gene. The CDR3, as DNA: TGTGCCAGCAGCCCGTTACAGGGGCTCTATGGCTACACCTTC. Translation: CASSPLQGLYGYTF.

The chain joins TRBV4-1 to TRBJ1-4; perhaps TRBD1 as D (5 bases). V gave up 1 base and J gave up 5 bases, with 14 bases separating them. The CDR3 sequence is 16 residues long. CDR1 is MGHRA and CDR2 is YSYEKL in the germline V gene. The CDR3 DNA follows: TGCGCCAGCAGCCAAGCTGCGGGGCCAGTAAATGAAAAACTGTTTTTT. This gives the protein CASSQAAGPVNEKLFF.

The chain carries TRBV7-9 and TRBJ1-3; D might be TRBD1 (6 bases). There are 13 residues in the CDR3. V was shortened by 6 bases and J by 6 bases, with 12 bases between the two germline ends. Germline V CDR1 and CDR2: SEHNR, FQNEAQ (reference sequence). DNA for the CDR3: TGTGCCAGCAGACAGGGTACGGAAAACACCATATATTTT. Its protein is CASRQGTENTIYF.

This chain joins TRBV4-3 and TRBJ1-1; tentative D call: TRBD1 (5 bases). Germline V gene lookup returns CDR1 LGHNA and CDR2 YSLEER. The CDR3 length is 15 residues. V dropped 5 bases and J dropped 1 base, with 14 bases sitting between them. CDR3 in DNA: TGCGCCAGCAGCTCCCGTCCAGGGTCGAACACTGAAGCTTTCTTT. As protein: CASSSRPGSNTEAFF.

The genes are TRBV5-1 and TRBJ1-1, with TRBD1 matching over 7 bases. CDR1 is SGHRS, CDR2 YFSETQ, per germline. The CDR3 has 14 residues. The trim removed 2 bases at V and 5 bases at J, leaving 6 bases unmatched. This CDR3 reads CASSLDRVRTEAFF. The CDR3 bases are TGCGCCAGCAGCTTAGACAGGGTGAGAACTGAAGCTTTCTTT.

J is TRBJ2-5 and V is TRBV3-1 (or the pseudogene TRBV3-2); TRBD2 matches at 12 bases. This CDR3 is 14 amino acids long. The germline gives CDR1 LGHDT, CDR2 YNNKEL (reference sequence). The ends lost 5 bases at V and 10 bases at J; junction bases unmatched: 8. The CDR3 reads CASSDRLAGADQYF. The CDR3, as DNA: TGTGCCAGCAGCGATCGACTAGCGGGGGCCGACCAGTACTTC.

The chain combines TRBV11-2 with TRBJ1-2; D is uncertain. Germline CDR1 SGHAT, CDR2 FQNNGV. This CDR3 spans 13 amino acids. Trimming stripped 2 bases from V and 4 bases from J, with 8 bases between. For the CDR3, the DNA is TGTGCCAGCAGCTTACCTGATTTCTATGGCTACACCTTC. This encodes CASSLPDFYGYTF.

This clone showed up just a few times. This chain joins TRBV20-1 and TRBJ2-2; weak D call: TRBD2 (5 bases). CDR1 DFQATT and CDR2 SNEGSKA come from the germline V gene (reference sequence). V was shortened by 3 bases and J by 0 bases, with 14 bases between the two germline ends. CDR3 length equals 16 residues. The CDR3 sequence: CSASRLVASNTGELFF. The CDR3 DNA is TGCAGTGCTAGTCGGTTGGTAGCGTCGAACACCGGGGAGCTGTTTTTT.

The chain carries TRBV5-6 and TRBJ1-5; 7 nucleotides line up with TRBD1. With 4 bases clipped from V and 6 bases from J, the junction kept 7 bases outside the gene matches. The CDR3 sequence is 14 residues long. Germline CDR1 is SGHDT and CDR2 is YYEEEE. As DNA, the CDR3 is TGTGCCAGCAGCACAGGGACAGTTTTTCAGCCCCAGCATTTT. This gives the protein CASSTGTVFQPQHF.

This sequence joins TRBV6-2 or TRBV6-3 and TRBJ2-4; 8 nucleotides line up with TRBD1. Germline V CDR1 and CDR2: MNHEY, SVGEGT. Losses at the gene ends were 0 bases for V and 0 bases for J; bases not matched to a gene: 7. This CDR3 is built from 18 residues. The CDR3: CASSYSDRAALAKNIQYF. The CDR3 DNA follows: TGTGCCAGCAGTTACTCGGACAGGGCGGCCCTAGCCAAAAACATTCAGTACTTC.

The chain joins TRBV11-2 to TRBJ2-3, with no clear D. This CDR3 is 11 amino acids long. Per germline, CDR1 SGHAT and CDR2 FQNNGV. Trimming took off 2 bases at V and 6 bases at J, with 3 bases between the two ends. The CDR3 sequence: CASSLTDTQYF. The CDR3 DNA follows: TGTGCCAGCAGCTTAACGGATACGCAGTATTTT.

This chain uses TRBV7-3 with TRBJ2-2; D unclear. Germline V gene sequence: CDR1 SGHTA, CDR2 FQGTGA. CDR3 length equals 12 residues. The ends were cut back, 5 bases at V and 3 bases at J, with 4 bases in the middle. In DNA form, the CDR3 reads TGTGCCAGCAGCCCCGACACCGGGGAGCTGTTTTTT. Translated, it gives CASSPDTGELFF.

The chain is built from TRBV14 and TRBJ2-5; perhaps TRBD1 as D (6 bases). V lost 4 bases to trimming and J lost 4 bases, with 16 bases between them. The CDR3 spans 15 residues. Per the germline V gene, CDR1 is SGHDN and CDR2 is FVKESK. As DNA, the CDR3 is TGTGCCAGCAGCCCGGGGACACCCCGGGTAGAGACCCAGTACTTC. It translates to CASSPGTPRVETQYF.

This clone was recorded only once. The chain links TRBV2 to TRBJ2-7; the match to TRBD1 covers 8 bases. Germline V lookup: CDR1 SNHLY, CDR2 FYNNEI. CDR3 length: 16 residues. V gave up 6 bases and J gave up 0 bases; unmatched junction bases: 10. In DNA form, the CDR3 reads TGTGCCAGCAGGGGAAGGGGGGACAGGTCCTCCTACGAGCAGTACGTC. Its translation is CASRGRGDRSSYEQYV.